What follows are 26 T cell receptor beta chains derived from one specimen sequenced in a study of Ad26.COV2.S vaccination and SARS-CoV-2 variants. The table came from immunoSEQ multiplex PCR; TCRdb's copy has only in-frame clones and leaves some out. The table lists around 300,000 clones, 88% of them singletons. Treatment indicated: 15 to 20 received Ad26.COV2.S at low or high dose, single or two shots; about 5 received placebo; per-sample allocation not given. Repertoires come from day 63 after the first vaccine or placebo injection. This sample comprised peripheral blood, obtained in a trial of Ad26.COV2.S vaccine versus placebo. The receptor set was obtained from a person between 18 and 60 years old who received the Ad26.COV2.S COVID-19 vaccine or a placebo.

The V and J genes are TRBV27 and TRBJ2-2; D not certain. Germline values: CDR1 MNHEY, CDR2 SMNVEV (reference sequence). Between the trimmed V and J ends, which lost 6 bases and 5 bases, there was a span of 10 bases. This CDR3 is built from 13 residues. DNA for the CDR3: TGTGCCAGCAGACCTTCTAAAACCGGGGAGCTGTTTTTT. It encodes CASRPSKTGELFF.

This clone was observed a single time. The same CDR3 is also encoded by other DNA sequences in this sample. The genes are TRBV18 and TRBJ1-5; no clear D. Germline V gene data show CDR1 as KGHSH and CDR2 as LQKENI. V lost 0 bases and J 4 bases, leaving 1 base between the germline ends. This CDR3 contains 12 residues. This CDR3 reads CASSPPNQPQHF. The CDR3 DNA reads TGTGCCAGCTCACCACCAAATCAGCCCCAGCATTTT.

This clone was picked up a small number of times. V usage is TRBV19 and J usage is TRBJ1-6, with 8 bases aligning to TRBD1. Losses at the gene ends were 5 bases for V and 6 bases for J; bases not matched to a gene: 9. CDR3 length: 16 residues. Germline V gene lookup returns CDR1 LNHDA and CDR2 SQIVND (reference sequence). The CDR3 sequence is CASSRAGGLTNSPLHF. The CDR3 coding sequence is TGTGCCAGTAGTCGGGCAGGGGGCCTAACTAATTCACCCCTCCACTTT.

This clone was found once. CDR3 nucleotide sequence: TGTGCCAGCAGTTACGGCGGGGCCTACAATGAGCAGTTCTTC. Its protein is CASSYGGAYNEQFF. The chain has TRBV6-5 and TRBJ2-1, with TRBD2 as a possible D gene (6 bases). The ends were cut back, 2 bases at V and 2 bases at J, with 7 bases in the middle. This CDR3 contains 14 residues. Per the germline V gene, CDR1 is MNHEY and CDR2 is SVGAGI.

The V and J genes are TRBV5-6 and TRBJ2-1; D is undetermined. Trimming stripped 0 bases from V and 9 bases from J, with 4 bases between. Per germline, CDR1 SGHDT and CDR2 YYEEEE. This CDR3 has 11 amino acids. DNA for the CDR3: TGTGCCAGCAGCTTGGATCTTGAGCAGTTCTTC. It encodes CASSLDLEQFF.

The rearrangement joins TRBV27 to TRBJ2-7, with D possibly matching TRBD1 (6 bases). There are 14 residues in the CDR3. Germline V CDR1 and CDR2: MNHEY, SMNVEV (reference sequence). Trimming removed 6 bases from V and 0 bases from J, with 12 bases in between. The CDR3 loop is CASRGHPSSYEQYF. The DNA of the CDR3 is TGTGCCAGCAGGGGACACCCGAGCTCCTACGAGCAGTACTTC.

The V and J genes are TRBV28 and TRBJ2-7; no clear D. Germline V gene sequence: CDR1 MDHEN, CDR2 SYDVKM. CDR3 length: 11 amino acids. Trimming pared 3 bases from V and 5 bases from J, leaving 5 bases between. The CDR3 coding sequence is TGTGCCAGCAGTTTGGCTGACGAGCAGTACTTC. Its translation: CASSLADEQYF.

This sequence joins TRBV6-5 and TRBJ2-7; D tentatively reads TRBD1 or TRBD2 (5 bases each). This CDR3 spans 15 amino acids. V gave up 2 bases and J gave up 3 bases, with 14 bases separating them. Germline lookup yields CDR1 MNHEY and CDR2 SVGAGI. In DNA, the CDR3 is TGTGCCAGCAGTTACGCCCGGGGCGCCGTCTACGAGCAGTACTTC. This translates into CASSYARGAVYEQYF.

The chain joins TRBV7-2 to TRBJ2-1; tentative D call: TRBD2 (5 bases). Looked up from germline, CDR1 is SGHTA and CDR2 is FQGNSA. This CDR3 contains 14 residues. With 4 bases removed from V and 6 bases from J, the gap between germline ends came to 13 bases. CDR3 sequence reads: CASSSRVVLNEQFF. The DNA of the CDR3 is TGTGCCAGCAGCTCGAGGGTAGTACTCAATGAGCAGTTCTTC.

CDR3 coding DNA: TGCAGCGTCCGATCTAGCGGGAGGGCCGAGCAGTACTTC. Translation gives CSVRSSGRAEQYF. The V call is TRBV29-1, the J call TRBJ2-7; TRBD2 matches 12 bases. Germline V lookup: CDR1 SQVTM, CDR2 ANQGSEA. V was pared by 6 bases and J by 6 bases, with 6 bases of the junction left unmatched. This CDR3 comprises 13 residues.

V is TRBV20-1 and J is TRBJ1-5; D ambiguous. V lost 3 bases and J 5 bases, leaving 17 bases between the germline ends. This CDR3 contains 15 residues. The germline gives CDR1 DFQATT, CDR2 SNEGSKA (reference sequence). The chain's CDR3 is CSASIMSARDQPQHF. The CDR3 bases are TGCAGTGCTAGTATCATGTCAGCTAGGGATCAGCCCCAGCATTTT.

This sequence joins TRBV7-2 and TRBJ2-1; 11 positions agree with TRBD2. The length of the CDR3 is 15 residues. With 0 bases clipped from V and 8 bases from J, the junction kept 3 bases outside the gene matches. Germline V lookup: CDR1 SGHTA, CDR2 FQGNSA. The CDR3, as DNA: TGTGCCAGCAGCTTAGCTAGCGGGGGGGCCCATGAGCAGTTCTTC. Protein: CASSLASGGAHEQFF.

This clone was observed a single time. V and J are TRBV28 and TRBJ2-7; tentative D call: TRBD1 (5 bases). This CDR3 is built from 12 residues. Germline V lookup: CDR1 MDHEN, CDR2 SYDVKM. Trimming left V 6 bases short and J 3 bases short, with 9 bases between. As DNA, the CDR3 is TGTGCCAGCAGCCAGACAGTCTACGAGCAGTACTTC. It codes for CASSQTVYEQYF.

The V gene is TRBV7-2, the J gene TRBJ1-2, with D maybe TRBD1 (5 bases). The V gene's germline CDR1 is SGHTA and CDR2 FQGNSA. V gave up 0 bases and J gave up 8 bases, with 22 bases separating them. This CDR3 region has 17 residues. This CDR3 is CASSLAIFPGTAGGYTF. For the CDR3, the DNA is TGTGCCAGCAGCTTAGCCATATTCCCCGGGACGGCCGGGGGCTACACCTTC.

The V gene is TRBV18, the J gene TRBJ1-1; D remains ambiguous. Germline V gene data show CDR1 as KGHSH and CDR2 as LQKENI. The CDR3 sequence is 13 residues long. The germline V and J ends were trimmed by 6 bases and 3 bases, with 11 bases remaining between them. The CDR3 loop reads CASSGLSDTEAFF. DNA of the CDR3: TGTGCCAGCTCTGGACTTTCGGACACTGAAGCTTTCTTT.

The gene calls are TRBV19 and TRBJ1-1; TRBD1 is a possible D gene (5 bases). The V gene lost 5 bases and the J gene lost 5 bases, with 18 bases spanning the gap. This CDR3 has 15 residues. Germline-derived CDR1 and CDR2 are LNHDA and SQIVND (reference sequence). CDR3 region: CASSSQGDAMTEAFF. The CDR3 DNA follows: TGTGCCAGTAGTTCGCAAGGGGACGCGATGACTGAAGCTTTCTTT.

This chain uses TRBV4-3 with TRBJ1-4; D ambiguous. V lost 4 bases to trimming and J lost 7 bases, with 19 bases between them. Per the germline V gene, CDR1 is LGHNA and CDR2 is YSLEER. The CDR3 length is 16 residues. The CDR3 sequence: CASSRYPRAYGEKLFF. Here the CDR3 DNA reads TGCGCCAGCAGCCGATACCCAAGGGCATACGGTGAAAAACTGTTTTTT.

The chain joins TRBV6-5 to TRBJ2-4; 10 bases match TRBD2. Germline lookup yields CDR1 MNHEY and CDR2 SVGAGI. The CDR3 length is 16 residues. V gave up 3 bases and J gave up 9 bases; unmatched junction bases: 11. Here the CDR3 DNA reads TGTGCCAGCAGTTATACGAGCGGGGGGGGCGGCGGCATTCAGTACTTC. It translates to CASSYTSGGGGGIQYF.

This clone was found a few times. The V and J genes are TRBV6-5 and TRBJ1-5; no definite D call. Germline V lookup: CDR1 MNHEY, CDR2 SVGAGI. The germline V and J ends were trimmed by 3 bases and 4 bases, with 10 bases remaining between them. The CDR3 spans 14 residues. The CDR3 here is CASSYRSRNQPQHF. Written as DNA, the CDR3 is TGTGCCAGCAGTTATCGATCTCGAAATCAGCCCCAGCATTTT.

The gene calls are TRBV6-5 and TRBJ1-5; 9 bases fit TRBD1. The CDR3 is made up of 15 amino acids. J lost 4 bases, V lost 6 bases, and 7 bases had no gene match. The V gene's germline CDR1 is MNHEY and CDR2 SVGAGI. The CDR3 region has the DNA TGTGCCAGCAGGCCTACAGGGGGCGTAAATCAGCCCCAGCATTTT. Amino acid sequence: CASRPTGGVNQPQHF.

The J gene is TRBJ2-7, the V gene TRBV9; D is perhaps TRBD2 (6 bases). Looked up from germline, CDR1 is SGDLS and CDR2 is YYNGEE. The CDR3 is made up of 15 amino acids. V was trimmed by 0 bases and J by 2 bases, leaving 12 bases between them. The CDR3 sequence is CASSVAGGDAYEQYF. The CDR3 DNA is TGTGCCAGCAGCGTAGCTGGCGGGGATGCCTACGAGCAGTACTTC.

This clone was found a few times. The chain has TRBV7-7 and TRBJ1-1, with D unclear. The CDR3 extends over 16 amino acids. The germline V gene encodes CDR1 SSHAT and CDR2 FNYEAQ (reference sequence). The ends were cut back, 1 base at V and 4 bases at J, with 16 bases in the middle. CDR3 DNA: TGTGCCAGCAGCTTAGTCCCTTTACTATACCTCACTGAAGCTTTCTTT. Encoded protein: CASSLVPLLYLTEAFF.

This clone has just a few counts. This chain joins TRBV11-3 and TRBJ2-3, with 7 bases identical to TRBD2. CDR3 size: 14 residues. Germline V gives CDR1 SGHNT, CDR2 YENEEA. With 3 bases clipped from V and 0 bases from J, the junction kept 0 bases outside the gene matches. CDR3 nucleotides: TGTGCCAGCAGCTTTAGCGGGAGCACAGATACGCAGTATTTT. Its translation: CASSFSGSTDTQYF.

This rearrangement joins TRBV2 to TRBJ2-3; D remains unclear. Trimming shortened V by 1 base and J by 2 bases, and 4 bases separated the two germline ends. CDR1 SNHLY and CDR2 FYNNEI come from the germline V gene. The length of the CDR3 is 13 residues. For the CDR3, the DNA is TGTGCCAGCAGTGAAGTGAACACAGATACGCAGTATTTT. Its translation: CASSEVNTDTQYF.

V gene TRBV19 combines with J gene TRBJ2-3, with D maybe TRBD2 (5 bases). The CDR3 extends over 14 amino acids. Germline values: CDR1 LNHDA, CDR2 SQIVND (reference sequence). Trimming took off 3 bases at V and 4 bases at J, with 11 bases between the two ends. The CDR3 region is CASSMSGSADTQYF. DNA for the CDR3: TGTGCCAGTAGTATGTCGGGGAGTGCAGATACGCAGTATTTT.

This clone was seen only once. The chain links TRBV7-9 to TRBJ2-7; TRBD2 agrees at 7 bases. The CDR3 runs to 14 residues. In germline, CDR1 is SEHNR, CDR2 FQNEAQ (reference sequence). The V and J ends lost 2 bases and 2 bases, in that order; junction bases with no gene match: 3. CDR3 DNA sequence: TGTGCCAGCAGCTTAACTAGCGTGACCTACGAGCAGTACTTC. Protein sequence: CASSLTSVTYEQYF.